The 12 T cell receptor beta chains below all came from one sample that was sequenced in a study of shared clonotypes between healthy human individuals. The method was immunoSEQ multiplex PCR; TCRdb's version includes in-frame clones alone and lacks a portion of them. This table has about 1 million clones, more than 65% appearing once. The sequencing sample was made of memory CD4+ T cells sorted from blood. Noted subset: CD45RA-negative fraction. These receptors were collected from a man aged 18 to 35 in good health.

This clone came up a few times. This chain connects TRBV7-2 to TRBJ2-1; D is unclear. The germline V gene encodes CDR1 SGHTA and CDR2 FQGNSA. V dropped 5 bases and J dropped 5 bases, with 16 bases sitting between them. This CDR3 contains 15 residues. The CDR3 sequence: CASSLRQDLHNEQFF. In nucleotides, the CDR3 is TGTGCCAGCAGCCTGCGGCAGGACCTCCACAATGAGCAGTTCTTC. Filled out from reference TRBV7-2 and TRBJ2-1, the complete variable domain reads GAGVSQSPSNKVTEKGKDVELRCDPISGHTALYWYRQSLGQGLEFLIYFQGNSAPDKSGLPSDRFSAERTGGSVSTLTIQRTQQEDSAVYLCASSLRQDLHNEQFFGPGTRLTVL.

V usage is TRBV14 and J usage is TRBJ1-6; D is uncertain. V was cut by 1 base and J by 8 bases, with 15 bases left in between. The CDR3 has 16 amino acids. Looked up from germline, CDR1 is SGHDN and CDR2 is FVKESK. The DNA of the CDR3 is TGTGCCAGCAGCCAAGTGCTACCTCGATTAGATTCACCCCTCCACTTT. Residues: CASSQVLPRLDSPLHF.

This chain connects TRBV19 to TRBJ1-6, with D tentatively TRBD1 (6 bases). The V end was cut by 8 bases, the J end by 8 bases, with 16 bases between. The CDR3 runs to 14 residues. The V gene's germline CDR1 is LNHDA and CDR2 SQIVND (reference sequence). The CDR3 region has the DNA TGTGCCAGTGGCTTCCAGGGGACCCATTCACCCCTCCACTTT. Amino acids: CASGFQGTHSPLHF.

In its sample, this clone was seen a few times. This chain links TRBV10-3 with TRBJ2-7; TRBD2 agrees at 9 bases. Per germline, CDR1 ENHRY and CDR2 SYGVKD. With 5 bases clipped from V and 3 bases from J, the junction kept 5 bases outside the gene matches. This CDR3 contains 14 residues. This chain's CDR3 is CAISSGREGYEQYF. The CDR3 DNA follows: TGTGCCATCAGTTCGGGGCGGGAGGGCTACGAGCAGTACTTC.

The table lists this clone with a few counts. The V call is TRBV5-1, the J call TRBJ2-7; 11 bases align to TRBD2. The CDR3 spans 14 residues. V lost 7 bases and J lost 3; bases outside the gene matches: 6. Germline CDR1 reads SGHRS; CDR2 reads YFSETQ. The CDR3: CASRTTSGGYEQYF. In DNA form, the CDR3 reads TGCGCCAGCCGGACTACTAGCGGGGGCTACGAGCAGTACTTC.

This chain uses TRBV11-2 with TRBJ2-7, with 9 bases fitting TRBD2. The CDR3 contains 15 residues. V lost 4 bases and J lost 1; bases outside the gene matches: 5. Per germline, CDR1 SGHAT and CDR2 FQNNGV. CDR3 sequence reads: CASSSPLAGSYEQYF. Here the CDR3 DNA reads TGTGCCAGCAGCTCCCCTCTAGCGGGGTCCTACGAGCAGTACTTC.

The V call is TRBV7-9, the J call TRBJ2-1; D perhaps matches TRBD1 (6 bases). Germline V gives CDR1 SEHNR, CDR2 FQNEAQ (reference sequence). The CDR3 is 15 amino acids. V was trimmed by 5 bases and J by 1 base, leaving 12 bases between them. This chain's CDR3 is CASSPEGVSYNEQFF. The CDR3 nucleotides read TGTGCCAGCAGCCCCGAGGGGGTTTCCTACAATGAGCAGTTCTTC.

The gene calls are TRBV6-5 and TRBJ1-1, with a tentative D call TRBD1 (6 bases). Germline V gene data show CDR1 as MNHEY and CDR2 as SVGAGI. CDR3 length: 15 amino acids. Trimming shortened V by 2 bases and J by 11 bases, and 21 bases separated the two germline ends. The CDR3 region has the DNA TGTGCCAGCAGTTACGACGGGGCAGGGGTATTATCGGCTTTCTTT. Residues: CASSYDGAGVLSAFF.

This clone appeared a single time. This may be a read error, as it is one base from a much larger clone. V gene TRBV9 combines with J gene TRBJ1-6; 8 positions match TRBD1. The CDR3 consists of 14 residues. Trimming at V came to 4 bases and at J to 6 bases, leaving 3 bases not matched to a gene. Per the germline V gene, CDR1 is SGDLS and CDR2 is YYNGEE. The CDR3 loop is CASSLGQVNSPLHF. The CDR3 bases are TGTGCCAGCAGCTTGGGACAGGTTAATTCACCCCTCCACTTT.

The gene calls are TRBV4-3 and TRBJ2-3, with TRBD2 matching over 10 bases. J gave up 2 bases and V 3 bases, and 11 bases lay outside the gene matches. Germline CDR1 LGHNA, CDR2 YSLEER. The CDR3 totals 18 residues. The DNA of the CDR3 is TGCGCCAGCAGCCAGCAACCCTGGACTAGCGGTGCCACAGATACGCAGTATTTT. Its translation is CASSQQPWTSGATDTQYF.

CDR3 nucleotides: TGTGCCACCAGCAGAGCCGTAACAGGGCATTACGAGCAGTACTTC. The encoded protein is CATSRAVTGHYEQYF. The chain is built from TRBV15 and TRBJ2-7; D perhaps matches TRBD1 (6 bases). This CDR3 is 15 amino acids long. CDR1 LNHNV and CDR2 YYDKDF come from the germline V gene (reference sequence). V was trimmed by 1 base and J by 4 bases, leaving 14 bases between them.

This chain connects TRBV2 to TRBJ1-2; 10 bases align to TRBD1. V was clipped by 6 bases and J by 7 bases; unmatched bases: 8. Germline V CDR1 and CDR2: SNHLY, FYNNEI. The CDR3 is made up of 14 amino acids. This CDR3 reads CASRTGTGAPGYTF. The CDR3 bases are TGTGCCAGCAGGACCGGGACAGGGGCTCCTGGCTACACCTTC.